This T cell receptor beta chain was profiled in a study of T cells after posttransplantation cyclophosphamide (dated by TCRdb to the mid-2010s). With regard to the full study: T cell repertoire reconstitution was tracked by TRB sequencing after myeloablative bone marrow transplantation in which posttransplantation cyclophosphamide was used as GVHD prophylaxis. Samples from around 35 PTCy-treated patients and under 20 related bone marrow donors of those patients were subjected to antigen receptor sequencing. TRA and TRB clonality were tightly correlated in several samples, so subsequent TCR analyses focused on TRB only. Blood from all 34 PTCy patients who had 1-year posttransplant specimens underwent TRB sequencing. In 3 patients, TRB sequencing was also performed on up to about 3 more blood samples taken 2 to 5.2 years after transplant, and in 4 patients, pretransplant blood was also TRB-sequenced. Public TRB sequences were checked against a database of over 3,500 sequences associated with responses to pathogens, tumor antigens, self-antigens and alloantigens.

The control cohort was ten or so patients given myeloablative marrow transplants with methotrexate plus a calcineurin inhibitor, sampled 1 year after transplant. Peripheral blood and bone marrow mononuclear cells were isolated by Ficoll-Hypaque density centrifugation and cryopreserved. On this clone itself: Its cognate antigen has yet to be identified. No much larger clone exists at a distance of one base, and base qualities are not known.

TRB sequencing was run on genomic DNA with either the immunoSEQ assay at survey resolution or the hsTCRB kit. The source study handled its data this way. The immunoSEQ software handled initial read processing, and the LymphoSeq R package was used for repertoire analyses. For each TRB dataset, clonality was calculated as 1 minus normalized Shannon entropy, and the Gini coefficient was computed as well. To infer phenotypes in unsorted samples, TRB sequences from sorted subsets of the recipient or donor were mapped onto the unsorted samples of the same recipient. The source is immuneACCESS, and TCRdb retained only in-frame sequences with V and J called. Part of the clones is not carried over; for the studies checked, unresolved V genes explain less than half of this, and the remainder is unexplained. The V and J calls and clone size come from that table; D and trimming were worked out from the DNA. Recorded for this sample are roughly 20,000 clones; around 89% of them occurred a single time. Clones ranked in the top ten supply 8.2% of the sample.

Beyond this particular receptor, the publication reports: The TRB repertoires of T cells infiltrating skin or the GI tract showed only limited overlap with the TRB repertoires found in blood. Across approximately 45 patients, recipient CMV seropositivity and CMV reactivation were highly associated with TRB clonality; PTCy diversity was similar to CNI/methotrexate controls. Donor-recipient similarity was low at 1-2 months but increased during the first year, and donor CD8+ memory clones often dominated later blood repertoires.

Based on the germline V gene, the CDR1 and CDR2 sequences are SGDLS and YYNGEE. Deletion took 0 bases off V and 1 base off J, with a span of 14 bases between the germline ends. The CDR3 holds 17 amino acids from the cysteine to the phenylalanine. Of the read, only the CDR3 DNA is kept; its 51 bases are in frame from base 1. The rearrangement joined TRBV9 to TRBJ2-4; the D gene is perhaps TRBD2, on 6 matching bases. The source was PBMCs, collected after an allogeneic stem cell transplant with a calcineurin inhibitor and methotrexate. This TCR was recovered from a female patient in her forties or fifties who received an allogeneic stem cell transplant from an unrelated donor, was CMV-positive, and had chronic GVHD only. Following a transplant, a fraction of the T cells may be traceable to the graft donor. DNA sequence: TGTGCCAGCAGCGTAGATGGGACGGGAGTGGCCAAAAACATTCAGTACTTC. Its coded protein is CASSVDGTGVAKNIQYF.